This T cell receptor (beta chain) is drawn from a study of CD8+CD57+ T cells in acquired aplastic anemia. Those patients picked for sequencing had displayed CD8+CD57+ cell expansion on flow cytometry. Patients were therapy-naive when their blood was sampled. Genomic DNA, serving as template, underwent TCR beta VDJ and CDR3 profiling. TCRdb analysed the reads with MiXCR anew, one entry per CDR3 protein. The sample records about 250,000 distinct CDR3 sequences, 47% being singletons. Study results and limitations: Any difference that existed in CD8+ Simpson's diversity between patients and controls was not significant.

The ends lost 5 bases at V and 9 bases at J; junction bases unmatched: 10. CDR3 length equals 15 residues. The V gene's germline CDR1 is MNHNS and CDR2 SASEGT. As regards this clonotype: What it recognizes is unknown.

The sample was sorted CD4+, CD8+, or CD8+CD57+ T cells (not recorded which) from PBMCs. The source of this sequence is a human donor with aplastic anemia. V usage is TRBV6-1 and J usage is TRBJ1-6; 7 bases are shared with TRBD1. DNA of the CDR3: TGTGCCAGCAGTCGGACCGGGACAGAGTCTTCACCCCTCCACTTT. It translates to CASSRTGTESSPLHF.